This is a list of T cell receptor beta chains from one sample in a study of control samples from healthy donors and cancer patients. Generated by immunoSEQ multiplex PCR, the TCRdb table keeps only in-frame clones and is missing some. This sample has 150,000 to 200,000 clones, with approximately 91% found just once. The sample comprised blood. The receptors were sampled from a woman aged 40 to 49 in good health. The CDR3 runs from the conserved cysteine through the conserved F or W. D genes are given only for firm matches. Only some rows state a clone size, as once, few, many or a class for expanded clones.

clone_size: NA; v_call: TRBV7-2; d_call: NA; j_call: TRBJ2-1; cdr3_nt: TGTGCCAGCAGAGCTTATATTCACAATGAGCAGTTCTTC; cdr3_aa: CASRAYIHNEQFF
clone_size: NA; v_call: TRBV14; d_call: NA; j_call: TRBJ1-4; cdr3_nt: TGTGCCAGCCGGACAGACAATGAAAAACTGTTTTTT; cdr3_aa: CASRTDNEKLFF
clone_size: NA; v_call: TRBV6-6; d_call: NA; j_call: TRBJ1-3; cdr3_nt: TGTGCCAGCAGTTATGAGGGGAACACCATATATTTT; cdr3_aa: CASSYEGNTIYF
clone_size: NA; v_call: TRBV7-9; d_call: NA; j_call: TRBJ2-7; cdr3_nt: TGTGCCAGCAGCTTGGGGGGCGCCCCGCTTTCCGAGCAGTACTTC; cdr3_aa: CASSLGGAPLSEQYF
clone_size: NA; v_call: TRBV5-1; d_call: NA; j_call: TRBJ1-2; cdr3_nt: TGCGCCAGCAGCTTGGAAGGAGGGCTCGGCTATGGCTACACCTTC; cdr3_aa: CASSLEGGLGYGYTF
clone_size: NA; v_call: TRBV3-1/TRBV3-2; d_call: NA; j_call: TRBJ1-1; cdr3_nt: TGTGCCAGCAGCCAAGTCCAACTGGACCTACGAACTTTCTTT; cdr3_aa: CASSQVQLDLRTFF
clone_size: NA; v_call: TRBV6-5; d_call: TRBD2; j_call: TRBJ2-3; cdr3_nt: TGTGCCAGCAGTTATAACGGACTAGCGAGCACAGATACGCAGTATTTT; cdr3_aa: CASSYNGLASTDTQYF
clone_size: NA; v_call: TRBV6-5; d_call: TRBD1; j_call: TRBJ1-5; cdr3_nt: TGTGCCAGCTCTCGCCGGGACAGAAGCAATCAGCCCCAGCATTTT; cdr3_aa: CASSRRDRSNQPQHF
clone_size: NA; v_call: TRBV9; d_call: TRBD2; j_call: TRBJ2-1; cdr3_nt: TGTGCCAGCAGCGTAGAAGCGGGGGGGCGGTATACCAATGAGCAGTTCTTC; cdr3_aa: CASSVEAGGRYTNEQFF
clone_size: NA; v_call: TRBV21-1; d_call: NA; j_call: TRBJ1-5; cdr3_nt: TGTGCCAGCAGAAAAAACTCATCAGGGGAACGAGGGCAGCCCCAGCATTTT; cdr3_aa: CASRKNSSGERGQPQHF
clone_size: NA; v_call: TRBV10-3; d_call: TRBD2; j_call: TRBJ2-5; cdr3_nt: TGTGCCATCAGTGAACGCCCAGCGGGGAAAGAGACCCAGTACTTC; cdr3_aa: CAISERPAGKETQYF
clone_size: NA; v_call: TRBV2; d_call: TRBD1; j_call: TRBJ1-1; cdr3_nt: TGTGCCAGCAGTGGGCAGGGGGACACTGAAGCTTTCTTT; cdr3_aa: CASSGQGDTEAFF
clone_size: NA; v_call: TRBV5-6; d_call: TRBD2; j_call: TRBJ2-1; cdr3_nt: TGTGCCAGCAGCTTGAGATTTAGGGCGGGACTAGCGAACAATGAGCAGTTCTTC; cdr3_aa: CASSLRFRAGLANNEQFF
clone_size: NA; v_call: TRBV9; d_call: NA; j_call: TRBJ2-7; cdr3_nt: TGTGCCAGCAGCCCAACAGGGAAGGCCAACGAGCAGTACTTC; cdr3_aa: CASSPTGKANEQYF
clone_size: once; v_call: TRBV5-6; d_call: NA; j_call: TRBJ2-7; cdr3_nt: TGTGCCAGCAGCTTGGGGCGCCCTTACCCCCGGGCGGATCAGTACTTC; cdr3_aa: CASSLGRPYPRADQYF
clone_size: NA; v_call: TRBV5-1; d_call: TRBD1; j_call: TRBJ1-2; cdr3_nt: TGCGCCAGCAGTTACGGGACAGGGATATTCGGCTACACCTTC; cdr3_aa: CASSYGTGIFGYTF
clone_size: NA; v_call: TRBV18; d_call: NA; j_call: TRBJ1-1; cdr3_nt: TGTGCCAGCTCACCAGGGTTACAGAACACTGAAGCTTTCTTT; cdr3_aa: CASSPGLQNTEAFF